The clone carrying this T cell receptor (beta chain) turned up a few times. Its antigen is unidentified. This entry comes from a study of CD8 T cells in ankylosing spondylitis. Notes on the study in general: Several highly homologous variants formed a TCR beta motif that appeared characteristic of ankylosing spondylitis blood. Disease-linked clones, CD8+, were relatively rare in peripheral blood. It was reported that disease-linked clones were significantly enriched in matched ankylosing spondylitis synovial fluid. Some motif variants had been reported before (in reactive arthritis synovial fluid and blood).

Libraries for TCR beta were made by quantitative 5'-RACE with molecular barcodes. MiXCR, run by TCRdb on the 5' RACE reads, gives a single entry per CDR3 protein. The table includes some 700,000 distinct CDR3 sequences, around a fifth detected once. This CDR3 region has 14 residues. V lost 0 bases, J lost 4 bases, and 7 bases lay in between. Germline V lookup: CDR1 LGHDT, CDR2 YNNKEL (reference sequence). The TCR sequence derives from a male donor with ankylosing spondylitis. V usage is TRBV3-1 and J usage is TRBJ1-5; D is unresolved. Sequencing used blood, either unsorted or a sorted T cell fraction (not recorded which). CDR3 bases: TGTGCCAGCAGCCAAGATTTCGGTAATCAGCCCCAGCATTTT. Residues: CASSQDFGNQPQHF.